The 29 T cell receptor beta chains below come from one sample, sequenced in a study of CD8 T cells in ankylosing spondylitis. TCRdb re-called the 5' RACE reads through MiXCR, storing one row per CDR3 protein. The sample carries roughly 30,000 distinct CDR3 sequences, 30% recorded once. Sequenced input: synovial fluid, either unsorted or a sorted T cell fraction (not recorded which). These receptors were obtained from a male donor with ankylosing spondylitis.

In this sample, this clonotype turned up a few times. The CDR3 DNA reads TGCGCCAGCAGCTTCAGTGGTCCCGGTGAGCAGTTCTTC. It codes for CASSFSGPGEQFF. The rearrangement joins TRBV5-1 to TRBJ2-1, with unresolved D. V lost 2 bases and J 9 bases, leaving 12 bases between the germline ends. This CDR3 spans 13 amino acids. The germline gives CDR1 SGHRS, CDR2 YFSETQ.

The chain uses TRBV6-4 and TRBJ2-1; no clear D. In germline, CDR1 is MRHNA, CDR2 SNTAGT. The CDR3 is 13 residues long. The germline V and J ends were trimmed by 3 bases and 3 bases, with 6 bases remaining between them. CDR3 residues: CASSDGDYNEQFF. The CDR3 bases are TGTGCCAGCAGTGATGGCGACTACAATGAGCAGTTCTTC.

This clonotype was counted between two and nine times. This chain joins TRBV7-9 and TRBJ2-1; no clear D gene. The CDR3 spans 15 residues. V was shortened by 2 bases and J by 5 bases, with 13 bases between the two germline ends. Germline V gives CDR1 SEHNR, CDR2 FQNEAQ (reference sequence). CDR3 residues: CASSLQAVYHNEQFF. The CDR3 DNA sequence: TGTGCCAGCAGCTTACAGGCCGTATACCACAATGAGCAGTTCTTC.

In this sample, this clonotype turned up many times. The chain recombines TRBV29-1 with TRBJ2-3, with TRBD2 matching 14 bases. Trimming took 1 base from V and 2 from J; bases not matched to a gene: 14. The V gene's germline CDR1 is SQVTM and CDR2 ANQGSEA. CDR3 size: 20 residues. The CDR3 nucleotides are TGCAGCGTTGAAGGGTTAGAAGTGGGACTAGCGGGAGTAGACACAGATACGCAGTATTTT. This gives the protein CSVEGLEVGLAGVDTDTQYF.

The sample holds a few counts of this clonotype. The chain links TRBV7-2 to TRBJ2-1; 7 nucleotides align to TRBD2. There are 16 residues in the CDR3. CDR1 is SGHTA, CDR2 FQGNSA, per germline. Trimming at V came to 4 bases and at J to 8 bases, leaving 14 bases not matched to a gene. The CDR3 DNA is TGTGCCAGCAGCTCGCGGGACTACCCCAGCTGGGATGAGCAGTTCTTC. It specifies CASSSRDYPSWDEQFF.

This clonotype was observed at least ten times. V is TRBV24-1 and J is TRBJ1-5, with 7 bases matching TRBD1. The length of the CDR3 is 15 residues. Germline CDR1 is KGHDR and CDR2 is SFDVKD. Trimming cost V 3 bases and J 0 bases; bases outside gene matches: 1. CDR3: CATSDRDSSNQPQHF. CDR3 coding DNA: TGTGCCACCAGTGATAGGGACAGTAGCAATCAGCCCCAGCATTTT.

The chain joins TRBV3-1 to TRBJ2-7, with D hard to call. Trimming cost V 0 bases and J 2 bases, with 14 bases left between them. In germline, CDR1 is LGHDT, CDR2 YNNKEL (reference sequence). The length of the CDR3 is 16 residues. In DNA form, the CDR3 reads TGTGCCAGCAGCCAAGATCTAACAGTCTCCCCCTACGAGCAGTACGTC. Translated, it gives CASSQDLTVSPYEQYV.

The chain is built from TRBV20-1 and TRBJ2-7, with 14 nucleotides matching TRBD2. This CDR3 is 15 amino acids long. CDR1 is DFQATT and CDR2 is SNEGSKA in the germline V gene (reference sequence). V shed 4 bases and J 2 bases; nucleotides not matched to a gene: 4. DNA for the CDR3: TGCAGTGCTACCGGACTAGCGGGAGGTCCCTACGAGCAGTACTTC. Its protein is CSATGLAGGPYEQYF.

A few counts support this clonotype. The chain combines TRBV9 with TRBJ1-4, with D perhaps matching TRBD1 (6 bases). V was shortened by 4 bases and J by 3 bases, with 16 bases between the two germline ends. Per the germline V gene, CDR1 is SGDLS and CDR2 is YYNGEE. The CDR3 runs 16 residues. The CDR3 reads CASSSRWGPSNEKLFF. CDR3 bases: TGTGCCAGCAGCTCAAGATGGGGGCCTTCTAATGAAAAACTGTTTTTT.

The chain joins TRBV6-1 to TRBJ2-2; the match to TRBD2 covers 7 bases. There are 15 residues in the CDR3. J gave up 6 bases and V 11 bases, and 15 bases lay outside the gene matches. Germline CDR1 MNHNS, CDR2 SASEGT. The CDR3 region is CAVTLGGAEAGELFF. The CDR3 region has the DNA TGTGCCGTAACCCTGGGAGGGGCCGAGGCCGGGGAGCTGTTTTTT.

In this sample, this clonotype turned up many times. CDR3 bases: TGTGCCAGCAGTGAAAGGGGGCCCAACTATGGCTACACCTTC. This encodes CASSERGPNYGYTF. V gene TRBV2 combines with J gene TRBJ1-2; 7 bases align to TRBD1. Trimming removed 2 bases from V and 2 bases from J; junction bases left unmatched: 2. Germline-derived CDR1 and CDR2 are SNHLY and FYNNEI. The CDR3 extends over 14 amino acids.

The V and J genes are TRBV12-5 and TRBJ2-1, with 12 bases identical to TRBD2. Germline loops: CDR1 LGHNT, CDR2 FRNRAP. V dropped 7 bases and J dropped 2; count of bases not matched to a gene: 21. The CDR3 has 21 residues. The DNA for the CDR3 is TGTGCTAGTGCCCTGTGGGGCCGGCTAGCGGGAGGGCCGGGACCCTACAATGAGCAGTTCTTC. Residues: CASALWGRLAGGPGPYNEQFF.

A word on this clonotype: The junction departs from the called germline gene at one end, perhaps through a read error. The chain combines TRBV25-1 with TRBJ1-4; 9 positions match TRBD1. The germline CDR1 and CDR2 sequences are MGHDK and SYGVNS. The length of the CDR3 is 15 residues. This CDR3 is CASSETGTGNEKRFF. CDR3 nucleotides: TGTGCCAGCAGTGAAACCGGGACAGGGAATGAAAAACGGTTTTTT.

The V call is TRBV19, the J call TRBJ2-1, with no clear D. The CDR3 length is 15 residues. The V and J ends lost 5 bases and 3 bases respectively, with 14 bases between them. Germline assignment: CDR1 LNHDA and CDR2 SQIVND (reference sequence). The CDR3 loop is CASSPKSQRYNEQFF. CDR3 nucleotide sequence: TGTGCCAGTAGTCCTAAGTCCCAGCGCTACAATGAGCAGTTCTTC.

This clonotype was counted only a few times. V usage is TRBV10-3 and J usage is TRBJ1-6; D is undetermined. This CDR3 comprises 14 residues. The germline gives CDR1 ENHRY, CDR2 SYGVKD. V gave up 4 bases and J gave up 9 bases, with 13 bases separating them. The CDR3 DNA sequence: TGTGCCATCAGTGCTATGAGTCTGAGTTCACCCCTCCACTTT. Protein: CAISAMSLSSPLHF.

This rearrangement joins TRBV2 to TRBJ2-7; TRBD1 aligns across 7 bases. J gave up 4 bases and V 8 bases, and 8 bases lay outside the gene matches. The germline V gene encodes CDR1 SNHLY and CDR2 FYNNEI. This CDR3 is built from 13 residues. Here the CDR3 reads CASGDRDRYEQYV. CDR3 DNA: TGTGCCAGCGGCGACCGGGACAGATACGAGCAGTACGTC.

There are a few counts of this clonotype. CDR3 in DNA: TGTGCCAGCACGGACAGCCAAGAGACCCAGTACTTC. This gives the protein CASTDSQETQYF. The chain recombines TRBV27 with TRBJ2-5; the D gene is possibly TRBD1 (6 bases). Trimming removed 7 bases at V and 1 base at J, with 7 bases between. CDR1 and CDR2 (germline): MNHEY, SMNVEV (reference sequence). This CDR3 is built from 12 residues.

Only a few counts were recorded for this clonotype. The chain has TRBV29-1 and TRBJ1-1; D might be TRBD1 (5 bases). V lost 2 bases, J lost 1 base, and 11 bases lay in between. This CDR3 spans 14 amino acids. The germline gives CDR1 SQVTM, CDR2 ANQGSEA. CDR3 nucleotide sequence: TGCAGCGTTGAAATGGGGACGGGGAACACTGAAGCTTTCTTT. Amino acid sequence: CSVEMGTGNTEAFF.

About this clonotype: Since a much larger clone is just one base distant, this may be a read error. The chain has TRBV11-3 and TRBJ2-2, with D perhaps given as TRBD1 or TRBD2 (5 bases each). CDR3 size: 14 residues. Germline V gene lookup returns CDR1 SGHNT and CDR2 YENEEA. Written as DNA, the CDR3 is TGTGCCAGCAGCTTAGGAGGCCATACCGGGGACCTGTTTTTT. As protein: CASSLGGHTGDLFF.

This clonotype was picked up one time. The CDR3 is CASRYEGNTEAFF. CDR3 nucleotides: TGTGCCAGCAGGTACGAGGGGAACACTGAAGCTTTCTTT. The gene calls are TRBV7-9 and TRBJ1-1, with D unclear. V was shortened by 6 bases and J by 1 base, with 9 bases between the two germline ends. This CDR3 is built from 13 residues. CDR1 and CDR2 from the germline V gene are SEHNR and FQNEAQ (reference sequence).

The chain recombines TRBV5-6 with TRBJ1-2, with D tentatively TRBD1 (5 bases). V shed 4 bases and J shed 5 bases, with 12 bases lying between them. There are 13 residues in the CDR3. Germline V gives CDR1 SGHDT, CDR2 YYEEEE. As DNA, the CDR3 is TGTGCCAGCAGCAACCAGGACACTTATGGCTACACCTTC. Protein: CASSNQDTYGYTF.

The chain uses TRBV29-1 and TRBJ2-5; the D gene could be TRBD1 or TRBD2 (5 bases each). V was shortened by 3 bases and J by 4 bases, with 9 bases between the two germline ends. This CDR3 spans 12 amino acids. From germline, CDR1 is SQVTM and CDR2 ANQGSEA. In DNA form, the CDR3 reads TGCAGCGTTGATTCGGGGCGAGAGACCCAGTACTTC. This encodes CSVDSGRETQYF.

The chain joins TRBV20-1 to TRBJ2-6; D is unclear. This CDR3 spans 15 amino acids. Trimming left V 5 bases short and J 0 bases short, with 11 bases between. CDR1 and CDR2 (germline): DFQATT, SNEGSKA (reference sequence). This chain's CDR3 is CSAQQGFSGANVLTF. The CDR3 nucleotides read TGCAGTGCTCAACAAGGGTTCTCTGGGGCCAACGTCCTGACTTTC.

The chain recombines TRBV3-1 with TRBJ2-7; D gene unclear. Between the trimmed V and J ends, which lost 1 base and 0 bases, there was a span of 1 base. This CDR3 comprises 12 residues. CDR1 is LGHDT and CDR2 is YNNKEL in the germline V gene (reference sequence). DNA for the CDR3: TGTGCCAGCAGCCAAGGCTCCTACGAGCAGTACGTC. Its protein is CASSQGSYEQYV.

CDR3 DNA sequence: TGTGCCAGCACCGCGACAGGAAGCACAGATACGCAGTATTTT. This sequence encodes CASTATGSTDTQYF. The chain carries TRBV11-2 and TRBJ2-3, with D perhaps TRBD1 (6 bases). With 7 bases removed from V and 0 bases from J, the gap between germline ends came to 11 bases. Germline V gene sequence: CDR1 SGHAT, CDR2 FQNNGV. This CDR3 spans 14 amino acids.

CDR3 in DNA: TGCGCCAGCAGCTTGAACAGGGTGGGCAAATTACCTAACACCGGGGAGCTGTTTTTT. This gives the protein CASSLNRVGKLPNTGELFF. This chain links TRBV5-1 with TRBJ2-2; possibly TRBD1 for D (6 bases). The CDR3 extends over 19 amino acids. Between the trimmed V and J ends, which lost 1 base and 2 bases, there was a span of 21 bases. Germline CDR1 reads SGHRS; CDR2 reads YFSETQ.

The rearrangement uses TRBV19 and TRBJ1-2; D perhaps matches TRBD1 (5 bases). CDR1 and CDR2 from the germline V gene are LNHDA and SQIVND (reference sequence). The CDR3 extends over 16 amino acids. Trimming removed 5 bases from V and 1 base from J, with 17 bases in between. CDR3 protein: CASSRPIRDDNYGYTF. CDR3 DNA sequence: TGTGCCAGTAGTCGGCCAATCAGGGACGATAACTATGGCTACACCTTC.

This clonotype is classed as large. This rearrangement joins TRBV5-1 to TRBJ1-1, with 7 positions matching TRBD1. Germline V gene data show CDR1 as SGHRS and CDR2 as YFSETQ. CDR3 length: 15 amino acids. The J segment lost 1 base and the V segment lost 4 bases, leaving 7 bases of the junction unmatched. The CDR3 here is CASSALNRGNTEAFF. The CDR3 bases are TGCGCCAGCAGCGCGCTGAACAGGGGGAACACTGAAGCTTTCTTT.

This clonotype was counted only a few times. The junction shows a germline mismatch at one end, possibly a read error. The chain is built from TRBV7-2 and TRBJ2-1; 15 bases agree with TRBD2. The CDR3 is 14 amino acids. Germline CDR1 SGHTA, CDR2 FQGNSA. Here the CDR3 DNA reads TGTGCCAGCAACTTAGGGACTAGCGGGAGGGAGCAGTTCTTC. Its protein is CASNLGTSGREQFF.